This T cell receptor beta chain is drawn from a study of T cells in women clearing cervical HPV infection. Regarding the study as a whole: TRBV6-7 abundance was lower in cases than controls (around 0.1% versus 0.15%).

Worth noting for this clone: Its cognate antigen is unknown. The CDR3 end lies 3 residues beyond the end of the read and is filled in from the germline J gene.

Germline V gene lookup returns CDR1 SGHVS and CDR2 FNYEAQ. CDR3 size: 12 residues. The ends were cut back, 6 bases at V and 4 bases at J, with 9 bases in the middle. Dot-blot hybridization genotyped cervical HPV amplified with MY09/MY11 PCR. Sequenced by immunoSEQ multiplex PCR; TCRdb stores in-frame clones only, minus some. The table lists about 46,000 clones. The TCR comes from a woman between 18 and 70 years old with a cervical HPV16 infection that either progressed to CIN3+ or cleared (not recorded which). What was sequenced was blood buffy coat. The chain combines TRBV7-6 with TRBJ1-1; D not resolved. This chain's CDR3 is CASSPRGTEAFF. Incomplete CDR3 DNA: TGTGCCAGCAGTCCCCGGGGCACTGAA.